This T cell receptor beta chain was recovered during a study of OX40 agonist ivuxolimab in advanced cancers. Study-wide background: Patients' therapy was ivuxolimab, an antibody that acts as an agonist of OX40 (CD134). In this trial design, patients received ivuxolimab intravenously at 0.01 to 10 mg/kg every 2 weeks. Age averaged 60 years (range 23 to 79), and 82.7% were male. Overall study results and limits: Clones of CD4+ and CD8+ blood T cells grew by week 6 at doses of 0.1 to 3.0 mg/kg.

Repertoires were generated with immunoSEQ multiplex PCR, while TCRdb's copy carries only in-frame clones and drops some. The sample holds roughly 76,000 clones; roughly 81% are singletons and the top ten take just under 25%. The V end lost 5 bases, the J end lost 2 bases, and 16 bases lay between the germline ends. From germline, CDR1 is MNHNS and CDR2 SASEGT. This CDR3 is built from 15 residues. In regard to this clone: As yet, its antigen is unknown.

This chain connects TRBV6-1 to TRBJ2-7, with TRBD1 as a possible D gene (5 bases). This clonotype originated in an adult with an advanced solid tumor such as melanoma, head and neck, liver or kidney cancer. This specimen was CD4+ or CD8+ T cells sorted from blood, taken in a trial of the OX40 agonist ivuxolimab. The CDR3 sequence: CASSLQGAAAYEQYF. The CDR3 nucleotides read TGTGCCAGCAGTCTCCAAGGGGCAGCAGCCTACGAGCAGTACTTC.